This note documents a single TCR beta chain sequence. Time point defined: before trial treatment. It was nivolumab, ipilimumab, aspirin, low-dose cyclophosphamide and low-dose radiotherapy that donors received. The data derive from a study of low-dose radiotherapy and immunotherapy resistance in tumors. Study-level background: Intravenous cyclophosphamide 200 mg/m2 was given every two weeks, one day before radiation and immunotherapy. For four cycles from cycle 1 day 1, patients took 300 mg oral aspirin daily.

The CDR3 covers 14 residues. Trimming cost V 3 bases and J 2 bases, with 8 bases left between them. CDR1 and CDR2 (germline): KGHSH, LQKENI. Gene-specific TRAV and TRBV primers were used for first-strand cDNA, covering alpha and beta chains. Both a constant-region primer and a V-primer adapter served to amplify TCRs across roughly 22 PCR cycles. Amplification (by in vitro transcription) was performed on isolated mRNA. TCRdb recomputed calls from the reads with MiXCR, one row per CDR3 protein. The sample lists tens of thousands of distinct CDR3 sequences, more than 7.5% occurring once. The chain recombines TRBV18 with TRBJ2-1; tentatively, D is TRBD1 or TRBD2 (5 bases each). The receptor's source is a male donor with prostate cancer. The input for sequencing was PBMCs, taken before treatment. In DNA form, the CDR3 reads TGTGCCAGCTCACCGGTGGGGGCCTACAATGAGCAGTTCTTC. It is translated as CASSPVGAYNEQFF.